This T cell receptor (beta chain) comes out of a study of shared clonotypes between healthy human individuals. General study findings and limits: The diversity represented, both genetic and in exposure history, was limited by few donors.

Points on this clone: Antigen: not known.

CD8 memory comprised CD45RO+ plus CCR7-negative CD45RA+ TemRA cells. Assay: immunoSEQ multiplex PCR; the TCRdb copy retains only in-frame clones and omits some. The data hold about 330,000 clones, with around 87% observed a single time. The sequencing sample was made of memory CD8+ T cells sorted from blood. The subset is: CD45RO+ cells pooled with CCR7-negative TemRA cells. The TCR was taken from a man between 18 and 35 years old in good health.

CDR3 DNA: TGTGCCAGCAGCTTAGTGCAGGGAACCGATGGCTACACCTTC. Protein sequence: CASSLVQGTDGYTF. The chain employs TRBV7-8 and TRBJ1-2; D is perhaps TRBD1 (5 bases). Trimming removed 1 base at V and 6 bases at J, with 12 bases between. CDR3 length: 14 residues. Germline V CDR1 and CDR2: SGHVS, FQNEAQ.